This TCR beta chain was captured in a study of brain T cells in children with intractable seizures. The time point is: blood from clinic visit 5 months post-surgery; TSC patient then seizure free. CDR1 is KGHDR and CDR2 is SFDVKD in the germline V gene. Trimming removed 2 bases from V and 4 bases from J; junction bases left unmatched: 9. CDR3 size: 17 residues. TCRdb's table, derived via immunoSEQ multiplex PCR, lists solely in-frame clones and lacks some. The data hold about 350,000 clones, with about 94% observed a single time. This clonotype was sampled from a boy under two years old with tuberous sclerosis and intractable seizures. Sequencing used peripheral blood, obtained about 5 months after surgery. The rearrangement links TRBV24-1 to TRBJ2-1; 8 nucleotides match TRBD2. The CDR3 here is CATSDSAGVYFYNEQFF. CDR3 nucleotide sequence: TGTGCCACCAGTGATTCAGCGGGGGTCTACTTTTACAATGAGCAGTTCTTC.